This T cell receptor beta chain was identified during a study of shared clonotypes between healthy human individuals. Study-wide background: In total, the donors were two women and a few men aged 18 to 49. Per donor, three plates held CD4 naive cells, three held CD4 memory, two held CD8 naive and one held CD8 memory.

The input for sorted-subset replicate PCRs was about 200 ng DNA, around 27,000 T cell genomes. Only in-frame clones appear in the TCRdb table, and some are missing; sequencing was by immunoSEQ multiplex PCR. The table has 2 million to 2.5 million clones, more than 85% seen once; the top ten hold 0.35% to 0.5%. Worth noting for this clone: Its antigen remains unknown.

The CDR3 has 13 amino acids. V was pared by 3 bases and J by 5 bases, with 11 bases between. Germline CDR1 is SGHDT and CDR2 is YYEEEE. Study results and caveats: Naive subsets typically showed greater estimated richness than memory subsets.

The sequence was obtained from a man between 18 and 35 years old in good health. Some clones in this sample may be carry-over from other donors' samples. Sequencing input: naive CD4+ T cells from PBMCs. The subset denotes: CD45RA+ positively selected. The chain uses TRBV5-6 and TRBJ1-1; tentatively, D is TRBD1 (5 bases). This CDR3 reads CASSSNRGTEAFF. The CDR3 DNA reads as TGTGCCAGCAGCTCAAACCGGGGGACTGAAGCTTTCTTT.